This T cell receptor beta chain comes out of a study of T cell responses to AZD1222 COVID-19 vaccine. Overall study findings and caveats: Increases in Spike-specific TCR breadth and depth were seen after two AZD1222 doses. Nearly half of spike-specific TCRs reportedly go after variant regions that carry no mutations. AZD1222 recipients seropositive at baseline numbered only 5 to 7.

CDR1 SGHNT and CDR2 YYREEE come from the germline V gene (reference sequence). This CDR3 region has 14 residues. The V and J ends lost 5 bases and 3 bases, in that order; junction bases with no gene match: 8. Using immunoSEQ multiplex PCR, the repertoire was profiled, and TCRdb retains in-frame clones only, with some absent. This table holds approximately 120,000 clones, roughly 90% found once. Second-dose timings of about 4 or about 12 weeks were pooled. Remarks on this clone: Its antigen is not known.

This TCR was sampled from an adult who received the AZD1222 COVID-19 vaccine. This chain uses TRBV5-4 with TRBJ2-7, with 7 nucleotides matching TRBD1. The sequences come from peripheral blood, collected 28 days after the second AZD1222 dose. CDR3 in DNA: TGTGCCAGCAGTACTCCGGGACAGCTCTACGAGCAGTACTTC. It translates to CASSTPGQLYEQYF.